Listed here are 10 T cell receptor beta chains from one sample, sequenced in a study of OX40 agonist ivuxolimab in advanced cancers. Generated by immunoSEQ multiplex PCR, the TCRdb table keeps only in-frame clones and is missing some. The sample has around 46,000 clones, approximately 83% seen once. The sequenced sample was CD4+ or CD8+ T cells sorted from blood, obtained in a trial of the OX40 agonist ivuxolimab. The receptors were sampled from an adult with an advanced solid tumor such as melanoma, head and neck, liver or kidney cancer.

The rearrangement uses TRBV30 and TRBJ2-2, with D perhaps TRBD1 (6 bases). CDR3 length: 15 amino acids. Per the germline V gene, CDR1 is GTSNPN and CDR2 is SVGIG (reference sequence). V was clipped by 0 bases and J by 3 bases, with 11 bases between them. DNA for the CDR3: TGTGCCTGGAGTGTACAGGGAATGGACACCGGGGAGCTGTTTTTT. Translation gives CAWSVQGMDTGELFF. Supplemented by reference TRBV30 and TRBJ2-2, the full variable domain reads SQTIHQWPATLVQPVGSPLSLECTVEGTSNPNLYWYRQAAGRGLQLLFYSVGIGQISSEVPQNLSASRPQDRQFILSSKKLLLSDSGFYLCAWSVQGMDTGELFFGEGSRLTVL.

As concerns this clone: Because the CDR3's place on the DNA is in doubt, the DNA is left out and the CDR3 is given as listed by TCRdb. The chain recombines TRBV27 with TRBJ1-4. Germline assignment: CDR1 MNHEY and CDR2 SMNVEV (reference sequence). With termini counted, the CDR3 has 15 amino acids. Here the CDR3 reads CASSLGTGLGGQLFF.

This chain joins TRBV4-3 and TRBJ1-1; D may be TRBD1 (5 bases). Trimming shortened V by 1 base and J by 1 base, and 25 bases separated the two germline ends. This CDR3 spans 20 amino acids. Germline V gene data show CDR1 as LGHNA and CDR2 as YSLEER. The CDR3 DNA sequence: TGCGCCAGCAGCCAAGCACCGATAACCCAGTTGGGGGTCGGGAACACTGAAGCTTTCTTT. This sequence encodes CASSQAPITQLGVGNTEAFF.

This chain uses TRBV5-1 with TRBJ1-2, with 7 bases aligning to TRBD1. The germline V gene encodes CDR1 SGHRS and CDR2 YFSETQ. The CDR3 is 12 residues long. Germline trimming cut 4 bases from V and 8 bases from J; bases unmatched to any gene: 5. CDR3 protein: CASSQDRYGYTF. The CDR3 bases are TGCGCCAGCAGCCAGGACAGGTACGGCTACACCTTC. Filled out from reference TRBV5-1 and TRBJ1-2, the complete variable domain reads KAGVTQTPRYLIKTRGQQVTLSCSPISGHRSVSWYQQTPGQGLQFLFEYFSETQRNKGNFPGRFSGRQFSNSRSEMNVSTLELGDSALYLCASSQDRYGYTFGSGTRLTVV.

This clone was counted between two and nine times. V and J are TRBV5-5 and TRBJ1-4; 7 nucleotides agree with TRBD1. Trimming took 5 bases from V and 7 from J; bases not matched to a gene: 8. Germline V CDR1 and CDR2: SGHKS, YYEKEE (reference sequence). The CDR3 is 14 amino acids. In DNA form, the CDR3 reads TGTGCCAGCAGTCCAACTACAGGGGTTGAAAAACTGTTTTTT. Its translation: CASSPTTGVEKLFF.

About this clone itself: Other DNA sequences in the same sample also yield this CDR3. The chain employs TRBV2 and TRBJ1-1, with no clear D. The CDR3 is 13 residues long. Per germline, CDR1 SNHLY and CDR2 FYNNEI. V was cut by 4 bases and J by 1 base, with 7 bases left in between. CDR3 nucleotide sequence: TGTGCCAGCAGTGGACGCCAGAACACTGAAGCTTTCTTT. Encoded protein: CASSGRQNTEAFF.

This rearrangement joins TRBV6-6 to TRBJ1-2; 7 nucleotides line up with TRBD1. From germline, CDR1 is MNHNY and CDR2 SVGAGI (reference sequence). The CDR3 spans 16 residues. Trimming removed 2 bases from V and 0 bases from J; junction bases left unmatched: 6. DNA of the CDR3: TGTGCCAGCAGTTACCCTAGGGGACAGACTAACTATGGCTACACCTTC. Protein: CASSYPRGQTNYGYTF.

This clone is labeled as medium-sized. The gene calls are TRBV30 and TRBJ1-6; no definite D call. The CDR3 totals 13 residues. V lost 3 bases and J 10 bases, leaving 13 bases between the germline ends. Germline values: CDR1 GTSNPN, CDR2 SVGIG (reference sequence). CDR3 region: CAWSRRPSSPLHF. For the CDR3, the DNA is TGTGCCTGGAGCAGACGCCCCAGCTCACCCCTCCACTTT.

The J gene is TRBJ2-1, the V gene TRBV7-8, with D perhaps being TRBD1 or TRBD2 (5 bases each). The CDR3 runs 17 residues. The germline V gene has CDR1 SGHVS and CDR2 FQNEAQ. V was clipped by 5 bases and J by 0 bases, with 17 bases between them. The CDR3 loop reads CASSARGTSSSYNEQFF. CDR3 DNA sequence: TGTGCCAGCAGCGCAAGAGGGACGTCCAGCTCCTACAATGAGCAGTTCTTC. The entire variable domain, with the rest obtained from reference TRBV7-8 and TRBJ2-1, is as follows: GAGVSQSPRYKVAKRGQDVALRCDPISGHVSLFWYQQALGQGPEFLTYFQNEAQLDKSGLPSDRFFAERPEGSVSTLKIQRTQQEDSAVYLCASSARGTSSSYNEQFFGPGTRLTVL.

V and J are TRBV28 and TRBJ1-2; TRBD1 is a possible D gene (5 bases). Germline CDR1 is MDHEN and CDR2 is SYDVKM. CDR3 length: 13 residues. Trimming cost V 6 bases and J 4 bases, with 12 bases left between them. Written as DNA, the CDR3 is TGTGCCAGCAGATCCGACAGTCCCTATGGCTACACCTTC. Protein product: CASRSDSPYGYTF.